Listed here are 23 T cell receptor beta chains from one sample, sequenced in a study of T cell clonality in common variable immunodeficiency. Study-level findings and limits: In common variable immunodeficiency, TCR beta chains reportedly carried fewer deletions and N-nucleotide insertions.

Assay: immunoSEQ multiplex PCR; the TCRdb copy retains only in-frame clones and omits some. The sample counts roughly 34,000 clones, none seen once; the ten largest own around 6.7%. These receptors' antigens are unknown. The sequencing input was peripheral blood mononuclear cells. The receptors derive from a human donor with common variable immunodeficiency.

By its share, this clone is medium-sized (0.01 to 0.1%). The CDR3 extends 3 residues past the end of the read, so its final part is completed from the germline J gene. This chain connects TRBV20-1 to TRBJ2-1; 7 bases agree with TRBD1. There are 14 residues in the CDR3. CDR1 is DFQATT, CDR2 SNEGSKA, per germline (reference sequence). V was clipped by 5 bases and J by 2 bases; unmatched bases: 6. CDR3 bases read: TGCAGTGCTCCGACAGGGAACGCCTACAATGAG. Amino acids: CSAPTGNAYNE. The full CDR3 protein reads CSAPTGNAYNEQFF.

In this sample, this clone turned up a few times. Read data end 3 residues before the CDR3 end; the end is taken from the germline J gene. The gene calls are TRBV7-9 and TRBJ1-1; D not resolved. Germline V CDR1 and CDR2: SEHNR, FQNEAQ (reference sequence). CDR3 length equals 15 residues. The V and J ends lost 8 bases and 0 bases respectively, with 16 bases between them. The CDR3 here is CASVPPEQMNTEAFF. The sequenced CDR3 bases are TGTGCCAGCGTTCCCCCGGAACAGATGAACACTGAA.

This clone appeared many times. With the read ending 3 residues before the CDR3 end, the germline J gene is used to fill in that end. This chain links TRBV11-3 with TRBJ2-7; the match to TRBD1 covers 7 bases. Germline V gene lookup returns CDR1 SGHNT and CDR2 YENEEA. This CDR3 has 13 residues. With 6 bases clipped from V and 3 bases from J, the junction kept 5 bases outside the gene matches. The CDR3 is CASSRQGGYEQYF. The sequenced part of the CDR3 DNA is TGTGCCAGCAGTCGACAGGGCGGCTACGAG.

This clone was seen ten or more times. The read terminates 3 residues ahead of where the CDR3 ends, so the germline J gene completes it. V usage is TRBV4-1 and J usage is TRBJ2-7, with TRBD1 identical over 9 bases. CDR1 and CDR2 (germline): MGHRA, YSYEKL. The ends lost 2 bases at V and 6 bases at J; junction bases unmatched: 11. The CDR3 length is 16 residues. The part of the CDR3 DNA that was read is TGCGCCAGCAGCCAAAGCCGGGACAGGGTGATAGCCGAG. Translated, it gives CASSQSRDRVIAE. The entire CDR3 protein is CASSQSRDRVIAEQYF.

This clone was picked up many times. The sequence runs out 3 residues before the end of the CDR3; the remainder is reconstructed from the germline J gene. V usage is TRBV3-1 (or the pseudogene TRBV3-2) and J usage is TRBJ2-1; 13 bases agree with TRBD2. CDR1 LGHDT and CDR2 YNNKEL come from the germline V gene (reference sequence). Trimming removed 0 bases from V and 3 bases from J; junction bases left unmatched: 5. CDR3 length equals 18 residues. CDR3 DNA (partial): TGTGCCAGCAGCCAAGAAACTAGCGGGAGGGTAGACTACAATGAG. This encodes CASSQETSGRVDYNE. The full CDR3 protein reads CASSQETSGRVDYNEQFF.

Of note for this clone: The read ends 3 residues early relative to the CDR3; the germline J gene fills the gap. V and J are TRBV20-1 and TRBJ2-7; D remains ambiguous. The CDR3 is 16 amino acids. V was trimmed by 0 bases and J by 3 bases, leaving 18 bases between them. The germline CDR1 and CDR2 sequences are DFQATT and SNEGSKA (reference sequence). The part of the CDR3 DNA that was read is TGCAGTGCTAGAGATCCGAAAGCGCCGCGCAACTACGAG. Translating it yields CSARDPKAPRNYE. The entire CDR3 protein reads CSARDPKAPRNYEQYF.

This clone has just a few counts. The DNA ends 3 residues before the CDR3 does, and the rest of the CDR3 is filled in from the germline J gene. This chain connects TRBV11-2 to TRBJ2-7; D gene ambiguous. The CDR3 has 13 amino acids. Germline CDR1 is SGHAT and CDR2 is FQNNGV. Trimming took 3 bases from V and 5 from J, leaving 11 bases between them. Incomplete CDR3 DNA: TGTGCCAGCAGCTTGTCTACGGTGGACGAG. Translating it yields CASSLSTVDE. The full CDR3 is CASSLSTVDEQYF.

A note on this clone: The CDR3 goes on 3 residues after the read ends, and that part is filled in from the germline J gene. The chain combines TRBV20-1 with TRBJ2-7; 10 positions agree with TRBD2. V lost 5 bases to trimming and J lost 0 bases; unmatched junction nucleotides: 7. The CDR3 contains 15 residues. Looked up from germline, CDR1 is DFQATT and CDR2 is SNEGSKA (reference sequence). CDR3 bases read: TGCAGTGCTTTGGGAACTAGCGGGGCCTCCTACGAG. Translating it yields CSALGTSGASYE. From start to end, the CDR3 is CSALGTSGASYEQYF.

This clone was detected many times. CDR3 protein: CASSQGPAGGETQYF. CDR3 bases read: TGCGCCAGCAGCCAAGGGCCAGCGGGAGGGGAGACC. The chain has TRBV4-1 and TRBJ2-5, with 10 bases lining up with TRBD2. The read falls 3 residues short of the CDR3 end, and the missing part is taken from the germline J gene. The CDR3 is made up of 15 amino acids. Trimming removed 1 base from V and 5 bases from J; junction bases left unmatched: 4. The germline V gene encodes CDR1 MGHRA and CDR2 YSYEKL.

At least ten counts were recorded for this clone. The read terminates 3 residues before the CDR3 end, so the remaining end is supplied by the germline J gene. The rearrangement links TRBV6-2 or TRBV6-3 to TRBJ2-7; 10 nucleotides line up with TRBD2. V trimming: 5 bases; J trimming: 4 bases; junction bases outside the gene matches: 11. The CDR3 runs to 16 residues. Germline V gene lookup returns CDR1 MNHEY and CDR2 SVGEGT. The chain's CDR3 is CASSASWASGSYEQYF. Partial CDR3 DNA: TGTGCCAGCAGTGCCTCTTGGGCTAGCGGGAGTTACGAG.

Many counts were recorded for this clone. Read coverage stops 3 residues before the CDR3 terminus; the germline J gene supplies the remainder. This rearrangement joins TRBV10-3 to TRBJ2-5; perhaps TRBD2 as D (6 bases). CDR3 length: 14 amino acids. Looked up from germline, CDR1 is ENHRY and CDR2 is SYGVKD. V was shortened by 4 bases and J by 2 bases, with 11 bases between the two germline ends. This chain's CDR3 is CAISGGERQETQYF. Incomplete CDR3 DNA: TGTGCCATCAGTGGCGGGGAGAGGCAAGAGACC.

The CDR3 DNA, read in part, is TGTGCCAGCAAGGCTTCTCACTCCTACAATGAG. This codes for CASKASHSYNE. The full-length CDR3 reads as CASKASHSYNEQFF. This sequence joins TRBV2 and TRBJ2-1; D not certain. Read data end 3 residues before the CDR3 end; the end is taken from the germline J gene. Trimming cost V 7 bases and J 0 bases, with 10 bases left between them. Germline V gives CDR1 SNHLY, CDR2 FYNNEI. There are 14 residues in the CDR3.

There are many counts of this clone. The read terminates 3 residues ahead of where the CDR3 ends, so the germline J gene completes it. The gene calls are TRBV5-6 and TRBJ1-4; unclear D gene. This CDR3 region has 12 residues. The germline V gene has CDR1 SGHDT and CDR2 YYEEEE. V lost 5 bases and J 7 bases, leaving 9 bases between the germline ends. The CDR3 protein is CASSTYGEKLFF. The DNA read from the CDR3 is TGTGCCAGCAGTACGTACGGTGAAAAA.

This clone was recorded at least ten times. The DNA ends 3 residues before the CDR3 does, and the rest of the CDR3 is filled in from the germline J gene. The chain combines TRBV2 with TRBJ1-6, with 9 positions matching TRBD1. Germline V gives CDR1 SNHLY, CDR2 FYNNEI. The CDR3 spans 16 residues. After removal of 5 bases from V and 9 bases from J, the junction contained 11 bases not matched to a gene. Partial CDR3 DNA: TGTGCCAGCAGTTCCACCGGGACAGGGTTGATTTCACCC. This encodes CASSSTGTGLISP. The full CDR3 reads CASSSTGTGLISPLHF.

This clone was seen more than once but under ten times. From the germline J gene comes the end of the CDR3, since the read stops 3 residues before it. The rearrangement links TRBV2 to TRBJ2-7, with D tentatively TRBD2 (6 bases). The CDR3 runs to 13 residues. Germline V CDR1 and CDR2: SNHLY, FYNNEI. V was pared by 3 bases and J by 6 bases, with 12 bases between. CDR3 DNA, as far as it was read: TGTGCCAGCAGTGATGTAGCGGCGGGCGAG. It is translated as CASSDVAAGE. The full-length CDR3 reads as CASSDVAAGEQYF.

Details on this clone: An end of the junction differs from the germline gene, which may be a read error. The read gets to within 3 residues of the CDR3 end, and the germline J gene fills in the rest. The rearrangement joins TRBV19 to TRBJ2-3, with D possibly TRBD2 on 5 matching bases. Germline assignment: CDR1 LNHDA and CDR2 SQIVND (reference sequence). The CDR3 is made up of 15 amino acids. The CDR3 sequence is CASSIILSSTDAQYF. The CDR3 bases that were read are TGTGCCAGTAGTATCATCCTATCTAGCACAGATGCG.

Note on this clone: Sequencing ends 3 residues short of the CDR3 end; the germline J gene provides the rest. The same CDR3 also results from other DNA sequences found in this sample. The V gene is TRBV7-3, the J gene TRBJ2-7; D might be TRBD1 (6 bases). Per the germline V gene, CDR1 is SGHTA and CDR2 is FQGTGA. V lost 5 bases and J lost 6, with 14 bases in between. There are 13 residues in the CDR3. The sequenced CDR3 bases are TGTGCCAGCAGCCCGTACAGGGCTGCCGAG. It yields the protein CASSPYRAAE. The entire CDR3 is CASSPYRAAEQYF.

This clone was seen ten or more times. The read gets to within 3 residues of the CDR3 end, and the germline J gene fills in the rest. V gene TRBV5-1 combines with J gene TRBJ1-1; D not certain. The CDR3 totals 14 residues. Deletions cut 0 bases from V and 4 bases from J, with 10 bases between. Germline CDR1 is SGHRS and CDR2 is YFSETQ. CDR3 protein: CASSLGRGGTEAFF. The covered CDR3 bases are TGCGCCAGCAGCTTGGGTCGGGGTGGCACTGAA.

This clone appeared many times. The read ends 3 residues before the CDR3 terminus; that terminus is restored from the germline J gene. The chain joins TRBV20-1 to TRBJ2-1; 8 nucleotides agree with TRBD2. The CDR3 contains 14 residues. Germline V gives CDR1 DFQATT, CDR2 SNEGSKA (reference sequence). Germline trimming cut 4 bases from V and 8 bases from J; bases unmatched to any gene: 10. CDR3 protein: CSATPGLVPDEQFF. Incomplete CDR3 DNA: TGCAGTGCTACACCGGGACTAGTTCCCGATGAG.

Relative to its sample, this clone is medium-sized (0.01 to 0.1%). Read coverage stops 3 residues before the CDR3 terminus; the germline J gene supplies the remainder. The chain carries TRBV20-1 and TRBJ2-3; the match to TRBD2 covers 8 bases. CDR3 length: 15 amino acids. V lost 6 bases to trimming and J lost 0 bases; unmatched junction nucleotides: 8. Germline V CDR1 and CDR2: DFQATT, SNEGSKA (reference sequence). CDR3 residues: CSASLAEVSTDTQYF. The sequenced CDR3 bases are TGCAGTGCCTCACTAGCGGAGGTTAGCACAGATACG.

Concerning this clone itself: The read ends 3 residues shy of where the CDR3 ends; the end is completed using the germline J gene. The chain combines TRBV6-2 or TRBV6-3 with TRBJ2-1, with TRBD2 matching over 12 bases. The CDR3 spans 17 residues. The trim removed 5 bases at V and 5 bases at J, leaving 10 bases unmatched. Germline loops: CDR1 MNHEY, CDR2 SVGEGT. This CDR3 reads CASSRPGLAGPDNEQFF. The sequenced CDR3 bases are TGTGCCAGCAGTCGCCCGGGACTAGCGGGCCCAGACAATGAG.

This clone came up a few times. The read falls 3 residues short of the CDR3 end, and the missing part is taken from the germline J gene. V gene TRBV2 combines with J gene TRBJ1-5, with D perhaps TRBD1 (5 bases). The CDR3 runs 13 residues. The ends were cut back, 6 bases at V and 5 bases at J, with 11 bases in the middle. Per the germline V gene, CDR1 is SNHLY and CDR2 is FYNNEI. The CDR3: CASSLMTDQPQHF. The part of the CDR3 DNA that was read is TGTGCCAGCAGCTTAATGACAGATCAGCCC.

This clone was recorded a few times. The read halts 3 residues ahead of the CDR3 end, with the missing end drawn from the germline J gene. The chain carries TRBV20-1 and TRBJ1-3; 9 nucleotides agree with TRBD1. The ends lost 6 bases at V and 3 bases at J; junction bases unmatched: 12. CDR1 DFQATT and CDR2 SNEGSKA come from the germline V gene (reference sequence). This CDR3 comprises 16 residues. CDR3 bases read: TGCAGTGCCAGGCCCCCCCACAGGGGGCTTGGAAACACC. It is translated as CSARPPHRGLGNT. The full CDR3 protein reads CSARPPHRGLGNTIYF.